These 24 T cell receptor beta chains originate from one sample sequenced in a study of shared clonotypes between healthy human individuals. Only CD45RO-negative cells positively selected for CCR7 counted as naive CD8 cells, so terminally differentiated effector memory CD45RA+ cells were excluded. Some clones are missing from TCRdb's copy, which holds only in-frame ones; the method was immunoSEQ multiplex PCR. The data contain some 2,100,000 clones, roughly 91% of them singletons. Source material: naive CD8+ T cells from PBMCs. These receptors were obtained from a man between 18 and 29 years old in good health. Some clones in this sample may be carry-over from other donors' samples.

A remark on this clone: Other DNA sequences from this sample encode an identical CDR3 as well. The V call is TRBV5-6, the J call TRBJ2-1; TRBD1 matches 7 bases. V trimming: 0 bases; J trimming: 4 bases; junction bases outside the gene matches: 4. The CDR3 has 15 residues. CDR1 and CDR2 (germline): SGHDT, YYEEEE. The CDR3 nucleotides read TGTGCCAGCAGCTTGGCCGGGACAGCTTACAATGAGCAGTTCTTC. This codes for CASSLAGTAYNEQFF.

The V gene is TRBV6-5, the J gene TRBJ1-1; weak D call: TRBD1 (6 bases). V lost 4 bases to trimming and J lost 5 bases, with 20 bases between them. Germline V gene lookup returns CDR1 MNHEY and CDR2 SVGAGI. The CDR3 runs to 16 residues. The CDR3: CASSSPPGGRGTEAFF. As DNA, the CDR3 is TGTGCCAGCAGTTCCCCCCCGGGGGGCCGGGGGACTGAAGCTTTCTTT.

Notes on this clone: This same CDR3 is encoded by further DNA sequences in the sample. V usage is TRBV7-9 and J usage is TRBJ2-1, with 8 bases lining up with TRBD2. CDR1 and CDR2 from the germline V gene are SEHNR and FQNEAQ (reference sequence). V shed 2 bases and J 2 bases; nucleotides not matched to a gene: 2. The CDR3 length is 15 residues. In DNA form, the CDR3 reads TGTGCCAGCAGCTTAAGTAGCGGGGCCTACAATGAGCAGTTCTTC. It yields the protein CASSLSSGAYNEQFF.

The chain recombines TRBV6-1 with TRBJ2-1; TRBD2 agrees at 15 bases. Unmatched junction bases numbered 5, after V lost 4 bases and J lost 1 base. Germline loops: CDR1 MNHNS, CDR2 SASEGT. This CDR3 spans 18 amino acids. The CDR3 spells CASSAWTSGRGSYNEQFF. The CDR3 nucleotides read TGTGCCAGCAGTGCTTGGACTAGCGGGAGGGGGTCCTACAATGAGCAGTTCTTC.

The gene calls are TRBV19 and TRBJ1-4; 7 positions agree with TRBD1. Trimming at V came to 4 bases and at J to 7 bases, leaving 6 bases not matched to a gene. This CDR3 contains 14 residues. Germline values: CDR1 LNHDA, CDR2 SQIVND (reference sequence). The CDR3 bases are TGTGCCAGTAGTACCGGACAGGTGGCTGAAAAACTGTTTTTT. It translates to CASSTGQVAEKLFF.

This CDR3 is CASSLLQGAYYEQYF. CDR3 nucleotides: TGTGCCAGCAGTTTATTACAGGGGGCGTATTACGAGCAGTACTTC. The chain links TRBV28 to TRBJ2-7; 9 nucleotides line up with TRBD1. V shed 1 base, J shed 4 bases, and the junction held 5 bases outside the gene matches. Germline V gene sequence: CDR1 MDHEN, CDR2 SYDVKM. The CDR3 contains 15 residues. The full variable domain, in which reference TRBV28 and TRBJ2-7 provide the parts outside the CDR3, is DVKVTQSSRYLVKRTGEKVFLECVQDMDHENMFWYRQDPGLGLRLIYFSYDVKMKEKGDIPEGYSVSREKKERFSLILESASTNQTSMYLCASSLLQGAYYEQYFGPGTRLTVT.

Remarks on this clone: This same CDR3 is encoded by further DNA sequences in the sample. The rearrangement uses TRBV4-1 and TRBJ2-5; 7 bases line up with TRBD2. J gave up 5 bases and V 2 bases, and 8 bases lay outside the gene matches. The V gene's germline CDR1 is MGHRA and CDR2 YSYEKL. CDR3 length: 15 amino acids. Here the CDR3 reads CASSQRWGGQETQYF. The CDR3 region has the DNA TGCGCCAGCAGCCAAAGATGGGGGGGTCAGGAGACCCAGTACTTC.

The chain links TRBV5-4 to TRBJ1-2; unclear D gene. The CDR3 has 12 residues. V lost 4 bases and J lost 5, with 9 bases in between. Germline lookup yields CDR1 SGHNT and CDR2 YYREEE (reference sequence). CDR3 DNA: TGTGCCAGCAGCGCTCCTAGGTATGGCTACACCTTC. Translating it yields CASSAPRYGYTF.

This rearrangement joins TRBV25-1 to TRBJ2-5; D remains ambiguous. Trimming took off 7 bases at V and 5 bases at J, with 5 bases between the two ends. The V gene's germline CDR1 is MGHDK and CDR2 SYGVNS. CDR3 length equals 10 residues. In nucleotides, the CDR3 is TGTGCCAGCAACCGGGAGACCCAGTACTTC. Encoded protein: CASNRETQYF.

As concerns this clone: The sample holds other DNA sequences that translate to the same CDR3. The chain joins TRBV28 to TRBJ1-1; no clear D gene. The CDR3 runs to 16 residues. Trimming pared 4 bases from V and 1 base from J, leaving 16 bases between. Looked up from germline, CDR1 is MDHEN and CDR2 is SYDVKM. CDR3 bases: TGTGCCAGCAGTTACCCCCTCCAAGGGCCGAACACTGAAGCTTTCTTT. As protein: CASSYPLQGPNTEAFF.

On this clone itself: Germline and junction disagree at one end, which may indicate a read error. This same CDR3 is encoded by further DNA sequences in the sample. The J gene is TRBJ1-1, the V gene TRBV29-1; D unclear. The CDR3 is made up of 11 amino acids. Germline V gives CDR1 SQVTM, CDR2 ANQGSEA. CDR3 DNA sequence: TGCAGCGTCGAAGGTAACACTGAAGCTTTCTTT. It encodes CSVEGNTEAFF. The whole variable domain, filled in from reference TRBV29-1 and TRBJ1-1, reads SAVISQKPSRDICQRGTSLTIQCQVDSQVTMMFWYRQQPGQSLTLIATANQGSEATYESGFVIDKFPISRPNLTFSTLTVSNMSPEDSSIYLCSVEGNTEAFFGQGTRLTVV.

The chain employs TRBV27 and TRBJ1-1; TRBD1 matches at 7 bases. Germline V lookup: CDR1 MNHEY, CDR2 SMNVEV (reference sequence). CDR3 length: 14 amino acids. V shed 6 bases and J 5 bases; nucleotides not matched to a gene: 9. CDR3 DNA: TGTGCCAGCAGGGTACAGGGGTTAGAAACTGAAGCTTTCTTT. Protein product: CASRVQGLETEAFF.

A remark on this clone: At one end, the junction sequence differs from germline, possibly due to a read error. The gene calls are TRBV5-4 and TRBJ1-2, with TRBD1 identical over 8 bases. The CDR3 consists of 11 residues. The germline CDR1 and CDR2 sequences are SGHNT and YYREEE (reference sequence). The CDR3 DNA reads as TGTGCCAGCAGCCCGGGACAGGTGATCTACTTC. It is translated as CASSPGQVIYF.

This chain connects TRBV27 to TRBJ1-2, with TRBD1 as a possible D gene (5 bases). CDR3 length: 14 residues. Trimming removed 3 bases at V and 3 bases at J, with 11 bases between. Germline-derived CDR1 and CDR2 are MNHEY and SMNVEV (reference sequence). DNA of the CDR3: TGTGCCAGCAGTTTGACGGGGGGGTACTATGGCTACACCTTC. This translates into CASSLTGGYYGYTF.

The chain carries TRBV4-1 and TRBJ2-6; D call uncertain. The V gene's germline CDR1 is MGHRA and CDR2 YSYEKL. The ends were cut back, 3 bases at V and 0 bases at J, with 3 bases in the middle. CDR3 length: 14 amino acids. CDR3 DNA sequence: TGCGCCAGCAGCCAGATCTCTGGGGCCAACGTCCTGACTTTC. This gives the protein CASSQISGANVLTF.

The chain has TRBV11-2 and TRBJ2-2; 9 bases align to TRBD2. Trimming at V came to 4 bases and at J to 8 bases, leaving 14 bases not matched to a gene. Germline lookup yields CDR1 SGHAT and CDR2 FQNNGV. The length of the CDR3 is 17 residues. Written as DNA, the CDR3 is TGTGCCAGCAGCTGGCCCTCCGGTAGCGGGAGTCGGGGGGAGCTGTTTTTT. Residues: CASSWPSGSGSRGELFF.

The V call is TRBV27, the J call TRBJ2-1; D call uncertain. This CDR3 contains 11 residues. CDR1 MNHEY and CDR2 SMNVEV come from the germline V gene (reference sequence). V was pared by 8 bases and J by 4 bases, with 6 bases between. DNA of the CDR3: TGTGCCAGCGGCAGATACAATGAGCAGTTCTTC. Its protein product is CASGRYNEQFF.

V gene TRBV12-5 combines with J gene TRBJ2-2; D gene uncertain. CDR1 and CDR2 from the germline V gene are LGHNT and FRNRAP. V shed 7 bases and J shed 2 bases, with 11 bases lying between them. The CDR3 loop spans 14 amino acids. CDR3 region: CASASGGNTGELFF. The CDR3 DNA reads as TGTGCTAGTGCCTCGGGCGGCAACACCGGGGAGCTGTTTTTT.

CDR3 loop: CASSFPSGTLNEQFF. CDR3 in DNA: TGTGCCAGCAGCTTCCCTAGCGGGACTCTCAATGAGCAGTTCTTC. The rearrangement joins TRBV7-9 to TRBJ2-1; TRBD2 agrees at 9 bases. Unmatched junction bases numbered 6, after V lost 3 bases and J lost 6 bases. Germline lookup yields CDR1 SEHNR and CDR2 FQNEAQ (reference sequence). This CDR3 region has 15 residues.

The gene calls are TRBV5-4 and TRBJ2-7; the D gene is possibly TRBD1 (7 bases). With 2 bases removed from V and 3 bases from J, the gap between germline ends came to 21 bases. The CDR3 consists of 17 residues. The V gene's germline CDR1 is SGHNT and CDR2 YYREEE (reference sequence). The CDR3 loop is CASSLRQGGVWDYEQYF. The CDR3 DNA sequence: TGTGCCAGCAGCTTACGACAGGGAGGTGTTTGGGACTACGAGCAGTACTTC.

This rearrangement joins TRBV4-1 to TRBJ2-2; the D is unclear. The CDR3 length is 17 residues. CDR1 is MGHRA and CDR2 is YSYEKL in the germline V gene. Trimming pared 0 bases from V and 0 bases from J, leaving 11 bases between. The CDR3 here is CASSQDFKGPNTGELFF. The CDR3 nucleotides are TGCGCCAGCAGCCAAGACTTTAAGGGCCCGAACACCGGGGAGCTGTTTTTT.

The chain uses TRBV15 and TRBJ2-2; perhaps TRBD1 as D (6 bases). V was pared by 5 bases and J by 7 bases, with 17 bases between. This CDR3 region has 15 residues. Germline V gives CDR1 LNHNV, CDR2 YYDKDF (reference sequence). CDR3 loop: CATSEPGVKGGELFF. Written as DNA, the CDR3 is TGTGCCACCAGCGAGCCAGGGGTTAAGGGCGGGGAGCTGTTTTTT.

The chain couples TRBV4-3 to TRBJ1-4; 9 nucleotides line up with TRBD1. The CDR3 totals 14 residues. Germline V gene lookup returns CDR1 LGHNA and CDR2 YSLEER. The junction had 5 bases not matched to a gene; V was cut back by 8 bases and J by 4 bases. The CDR3 nucleotides are TGCGCCAGCGGACAGGGGCTAATTAATGAAAAACTGTTTTTT. Translating gives CASGQGLINEKLFF.

This sequence joins TRBV7-8 and TRBJ2-3, with D possibly TRBD1 on 6 matching bases. Germline assignment: CDR1 SGHVS and CDR2 FQNEAQ. There are 17 residues in the CDR3. Trimming left V 5 bases short and J 0 bases short, with 18 bases between. CDR3 residues: CASSRFGGLTSTDTQYF. The CDR3 DNA sequence: TGTGCCAGCAGCCGGTTTGGGGGCCTGACTAGCACAGATACGCAGTATTTT.